What follows are 20 T cell receptor beta chains derived from one specimen sequenced in a study of Tregs in tolerant kidney transplant recipients. Mixed chimerism was transient after nonmyeloablative marrow transplants from related graft donors. Sequencing used immunoSEQ multiplex PCR; TCRdb keeps in-frame clones, though not all of them. This sample's table has 14,000 or so clones. The sequencing here drew on CD8+ T cells from blood (PBMCs), taken 6 months after the transplant. The receptor set was obtained from a human patient who received a combined kidney and bone marrow transplant. T cells may partly derive from the graft donor.

A word on this clone: Read sequence stops 3 residues before the CDR3 end, and the germline J gene provides the missing end. The chain recombines TRBV13 with TRBJ2-7, with a tentative D call TRBD1 (5 bases). The V end was cut by 3 bases, the J end by 4 bases, with 16 bases between. There are 15 residues in the CDR3. The germline gives CDR1 PRHDT, CDR2 FYEKMQ (reference sequence). CDR3 residues: CASSFDSRGLYEQYF. The CDR3 bases that were read are TGTGCCAGCAGCTTCGACAGTAGGGGTCTATACGAG.

As to this clone: Coverage ceases 3 residues before the CDR3 finishes, and the germline J gene fills in the end. The rearrangement joins TRBV5-1 to TRBJ1-2; TRBD1 matches at 11 bases. Germline CDR1 reads SGHRS; CDR2 reads YFSETQ. This CDR3 spans 14 amino acids. The sequenced CDR3 bases are TGCGCCAGCAGCACAGGACAGGGGGCTCGCGGC. Protein: CASSTGQGARG. The whole CDR3 protein is CASSTGQGARGYTF.

Points on this clone: The read ends 3 residues before the CDR3 terminus; that terminus is restored from the germline J gene. The chain links TRBV7-6 to TRBJ2-2; tentatively, D is TRBD1 (7 bases). V lost 5 bases and J 4 bases, leaving 11 bases between the germline ends. Germline V gene data show CDR1 as SGHVS and CDR2 as FNYEAQ. The CDR3 contains 14 residues. The covered CDR3 bases are TGTGCCAGCAGCCAGGGGGGACTCACCGGGGAG. Translating it yields CASSQGGLTGE. The whole CDR3 reads CASSQGGLTGELFF.

With respect to this clone: The CDR3 goes on 3 residues after the read ends, and that part is filled in from the germline J gene. The chain uses TRBV5-1 and TRBJ1-6; TRBD1 matches 9 bases. V shed 4 bases and J 7 bases; nucleotides not matched to a gene: 12. The CDR3 is 17 amino acids. Germline values: CDR1 SGHRS, CDR2 YFSETQ. CDR3 DNA, as far as it was read: TGCGCCAGCAGCCCGGATAGTTACAGGGGGCCGAATTCACCC. Protein sequence: CASSPDSYRGPNSP. The complete CDR3 protein is CASSPDSYRGPNSPLHF.

Turning to this clone: From the germline J gene comes the end of the CDR3, since the read stops 3 residues before it. V usage is TRBV28 and J usage is TRBJ1-2; TRBD1 is a possible D gene (6 bases). Trimming took 7 bases from V and 4 from J, leaving 16 bases between them. Germline assignment: CDR1 MDHEN and CDR2 SYDVKM. This CDR3 is built from 14 residues. Incomplete CDR3 DNA: TGTGCCAGCACCCCTTTGGACAGCTTCTATGGC. This sequence encodes CASTPLDSFYG. The whole CDR3 reads CASTPLDSFYGYTF.

About this clone: The read ends 3 residues early relative to the CDR3; the germline J gene fills the gap. The chain joins TRBV7-9 to TRBJ2-7, with D perhaps TRBD1 (5 bases). The CDR3 length is 12 residues. Germline assignment: CDR1 SEHNR and CDR2 FQNEAQ (reference sequence). Deletions cut 2 bases from V and 3 bases from J, with 5 bases between. The covered CDR3 bases are TGTGCCAGCAGCTTAACAGGCTACGAG. Its protein product is CASSLTGYE. The whole CDR3 is CASSLTGYEQYF.

As concerns this clone: The DNA ends 3 residues before the CDR3 does, and the rest of the CDR3 is filled in from the germline J gene. Additional DNA sequences in this sample encode the identical CDR3. The chain carries TRBV7-8 and TRBJ1-5, with a tentative D call TRBD1 (6 bases). V lost 4 bases and J 0 bases, leaving 19 bases between the germline ends. The CDR3 runs to 18 residues. CDR1 is SGHVS and CDR2 is FQNEAQ in the germline V gene. The CDR3 loop is CASSWLTGMTYSNQPQHF. The covered CDR3 bases are TGTGCCAGCAGCTGGTTAACAGGGATGACATATAGCAATCAGCCC.

The covered CDR3 bases are TGTGCCAGCAGCTTAGATGGCCTCCCTGGTTCCGGGGAG. Protein sequence: CASSLDGLPGSGE. In full, the CDR3 reads CASSLDGLPGSGELFF. The gene calls are TRBV7-8 and TRBJ2-2, with D unresolved. The CDR3 extends 3 residues past the end of the read, so its final part is completed from the germline J gene. CDR1 and CDR2 from the germline V gene are SGHVS and FQNEAQ. CDR3 length: 16 amino acids. V lost 1 base to trimming and J lost 6 bases, with 15 bases between them.

The CDR3 protein is CASSSTGQTGANVLTF. The sequenced CDR3 bases are TGTGCCAGCAGCTCAACGGGACAGACTGGGGCCAACGTC. V is TRBV5-4 and J is TRBJ2-6, with 7 bases lining up with TRBD1. The read comes to an end 3 residues before the CDR3 does, leaving the germline J gene to fill in the end. After removal of 3 bases from V and 2 bases from J, the junction contained 5 bases not matched to a gene. The CDR3 is 16 amino acids. The germline V gene encodes CDR1 SGHNT and CDR2 YYREEE (reference sequence).

CDR3 sequence: CASTNSGGRETQYF. The sequenced CDR3 bases are TGTGCCAGCACGAACTCGGGGGGCCGGGAGACC. V gene TRBV18 combines with J gene TRBJ2-5; D is perhaps TRBD2 (7 bases). The read stops 3 residues short of the end of the CDR3; the missing end is completed from the germline J gene. Trimming left V 8 bases short and J 5 bases short, with 18 bases between. CDR1 KGHSH and CDR2 LQKENI come from the germline V gene. The CDR3 contains 14 residues.

Details on this clone: The CDR3 end is not reached by the read, which stops 3 residues before it; the germline J gene fills it in. The V call is TRBV19, the J call TRBJ1-2; no clear D. In germline, CDR1 is LNHDA, CDR2 SQIVND (reference sequence). This CDR3 is built from 15 residues. This CDR3 is CASSIGSSGSYDYTF. The CDR3 DNA, read in part, is TGTGCCAGTAGTATAGGTTCTAGCGGTTCCTACGAC. Drawing the rest from reference TRBV19 and TRBJ1-2, the complete variable domain is DGGITQSPKYLFRKEGQNVTLSCEQNLNHDAMYWYRQDPGQGLRLIYYSQIVNDFQKGDIAEGYSVSREKKESFPLTVTSAQKNPTAFYLCASSIGSSGSYDYTFGSGTRLTVV.

As to this clone: Read data end 3 residues before the CDR3 end; the end is taken from the germline J gene. The chain has TRBV5-1 and TRBJ2-3; perhaps D is TRBD1 or TRBD2 (5 bases each). Trimming pared 3 bases from V and 5 bases from J, leaving 19 bases between. CDR1 and CDR2 from the germline V gene are SGHRS and YFSETQ. CDR3 length equals 16 residues. This chain's CDR3 is CASSYPRGEGVDTQYF. CDR3 DNA (partial): TGCGCCAGCAGCTACCCCCGAGGGGAAGGGGTAGATACG.

Regarding this clone: The read ends 3 residues early relative to the CDR3; the germline J gene fills the gap. This rearrangement joins TRBV6-2 or TRBV6-3 to TRBJ1-1, with D perhaps TRBD1 (5 bases). Germline CDR1 MNHEY, CDR2 SVGEGT. The CDR3 loop spans 14 amino acids. Trimming shortened V by 2 bases and J by 1 base, and 8 bases separated the two germline ends. The CDR3 loop is CASSYLGPNTEAFF. The CDR3 DNA, read in part, is TGTGCCAGCAGTTACCTGGGGCCGAACACTGAA.

A word on this clone: The sequence runs out 3 residues before the end of the CDR3; the remainder is reconstructed from the germline J gene. The chain carries TRBV19 and TRBJ2-1; 11 positions agree with TRBD2. There are 15 residues in the CDR3. Germline CDR1 reads LNHDA; CDR2 reads SQIVND (reference sequence). V trimming: 6 bases; J trimming: 7 bases; junction bases outside the gene matches: 8. The CDR3 protein is CASRELAGVGNEQFF. The sequenced CDR3 bases are TGTGCCAGTAGGGAACTAGCGGGAGTGGGAAATGAG.

A note on this clone: The read terminates 3 residues ahead of where the CDR3 ends, so the germline J gene completes it. This rearrangement joins TRBV2 to TRBJ1-1, with a tentative D call TRBD1 (5 bases). The V gene's germline CDR1 is SNHLY and CDR2 FYNNEI. Trimming removed 4 bases from V and 2 bases from J, with 11 bases in between. The CDR3 is made up of 14 amino acids. The CDR3 reads CASSGAGSNTEAFF. Incomplete CDR3 DNA: TGTGCCAGCAGTGGGGCAGGGTCAAACACTGAA.

Turning to this clone: Read sequence stops 3 residues before the CDR3 end, and the germline J gene provides the missing end. The chain combines TRBV13 with TRBJ1-4; D possibly corresponds to TRBD1 (5 bases). V dropped 8 bases and J dropped 7 bases, with 11 bases sitting between them. This CDR3 region has 12 residues. CDR1 PRHDT and CDR2 FYEKMQ come from the germline V gene (reference sequence). The sequenced part of the CDR3 DNA is TGTGCCAGCCGAGGGGAAGGTGAAAAA. It yields the protein CASRGEGEK. The whole CDR3 sequence is CASRGEGEKLFF.

In regard to this clone: The read comes to an end 3 residues before the CDR3 does, leaving the germline J gene to fill in the end. The rearrangement joins TRBV9 to TRBJ2-7, with 8 nucleotides matching TRBD1. V trimming: 4 bases; J trimming: 3 bases; junction bases outside the gene matches: 6. CDR1 and CDR2 from the germline V gene are SGDLS and YYNGEE. This CDR3 spans 14 amino acids. CDR3 DNA (partial): TGTGCCAGCAGCTCGACAGGGGCCGTCTACGAG. This encodes CASSSTGAVYE. Given in full, the CDR3 is CASSSTGAVYEQYF.

Note on this clone: The CDR3 end falls 3 residues outside the read, so it is completed with the germline J gene. This chain joins TRBV7-6 and TRBJ2-7, with a tentative D call TRBD2 (5 bases). The CDR3 consists of 14 residues. V was clipped by 1 base and J by 5 bases, with 12 bases between them. Germline CDR1 is SGHVS and CDR2 is FNYEAQ. CDR3 region: CASSLGLARDEQYF. CDR3 DNA (partial): TGTGCCAGCAGCTTAGGCCTAGCTCGTGACGAG.

A remark on this clone: The CDR3 goes on 3 residues after the read ends, and that part is filled in from the germline J gene. The rearrangement uses TRBV7-2 and TRBJ2-7, with TRBD2 matching 13 bases. The CDR3 consists of 15 residues. Germline V gene lookup returns CDR1 SGHTA and CDR2 FQGNSA. The V segment lost 5 bases and the J segment 1 base; nucleotides outside the gene matches: 2. The CDR3 spells CASSQGLAGSYEQYF. The part of the CDR3 DNA that was read is TGTGCCAGCAGCCAGGGACTAGCGGGGTCCTACGAG.

As concerns this clone: The CDR3 end is not reached by the read, which stops 3 residues before it; the germline J gene fills it in. This sequence joins TRBV20-1 and TRBJ2-2; D unresolved. V dropped 0 bases and J dropped 3 bases, with 5 bases sitting between them. The CDR3 is 13 amino acids. In germline, CDR1 is DFQATT, CDR2 SNEGSKA (reference sequence). The CDR3 protein is CSARDLYTGELFF. CDR3 DNA (partial): TGCAGTGCTAGAGATCTGTACACCGGGGAG.